The subject of this entry is one T cell receptor (beta chain). Its matching antigen is unknown. This sample is part of a study of vaccination and CD4 T cells after COVID-19. As for treatment: approximately 9-day PBMC culture with coronavirus spike peptide pools or control peptides (ViraFEST assay). Once obtained from cultured CD4+ T cells, the DNA was sequenced using the Oncomine TCR Beta short-read assay. TCRdb ran MiXCR on the PCR reads and lists one entry per CDR3 protein. The data show some 10,000 distinct CDR3 sequences, 30% to 35% seen once. V lost 4 bases to trimming and J lost 5 bases, with 4 bases between them. CDR3 size: 11 residues.

This clonotype originated in a human donor who had recovered from COVID-19. This material consisted of CD4+ T cells from blood, cultured in vitro, taken after SARS-CoV-2 vaccination. V is TRBV12-3 or TRBV12-4 and J is TRBJ2-3; D unresolved. CDR3: CASSYGDTQYF. In nucleotides, the CDR3 is TGTGCCAGCAGTTACGGAGATACGCAGTATTTT.